Listed below are T cell receptor beta chains from one sample, sequenced in a study of cytomegalovirus exposure and HLA in healthy donors. TCRdb's copy holds only in-frame clones and misses some; the assay was immunoSEQ multiplex PCR. The sample lists fewer than 250,000 clones; around 87% were seen once. The sample taken for sequencing was PBMCs. These receptors were taken from a woman under 30 in good health and CMV-seropositive. Each CDR3 is given with its conserved first and last residue. D genes are given only for firm matches. Clone sizes are given selectively: once, few, many, or a class where the clone is expanded.

>TRBV6-6|TRBD1|.|TRBJ2-7
CASSSSGGTGKTEQYF
TGTGCCAGCAGTTCATCCGGCGGGACAGGGAAGACCGAGCAGTACTTC
>TRBV25-1|TRBD2|.|TRBJ2-7
CASSPTGVRERGGDEQYF
TGTGCCAGCAGCCCGACAGGGGTCAGGGAGCGGGGGGGGGACGAGCAGTACTTC
>TRBV5-4|TRBD2|.|TRBJ2-3
CATHSGTTDTQYF
TGTGCCACCCATAGCGGGACCACAGATACGCAGTATTTT
>TRBV6-1|TRBD1|once|TRBJ1-1
CASSEWGQGNIGAFF
TGTGCCAGCAGTGAATGGGGACAGGGAAACATAGGAGCTTTCTTT
>TRBV7-9|.|.|TRBJ1-5
CASSLSTVNQPQHF
TGTGCCAGCAGCTTATCTACAGTCAATCAGCCCCAGCATTTT
>TRBV19|TRBD2|.|TRBJ2-1
CASSSGLAGRSYNEQFF
TGTGCCAGTAGTAGCGGACTAGCGGGACGCTCCTACAATGAGCAGTTCTTC
>TRBV15|.|.|TRBJ2-7
CATSRVPSASYEQYF
TGTGCCACCAGCAGAGTTCCCAGCGCCAGCTACGAGCAGTACTTC
>TRBV28|.|.|TRBJ1-3
CASSLWGADGNTIYF
TGTGCCAGCAGTTTATGGGGGGCCGACGGAAACACCATATATTTT
>TRBV28|TRBD1|.|TRBJ1-2
CASSLMTGGEGYTF
TGTGCCAGCAGTTTGATGACAGGGGGCGAAGGCTACACCTTC
>TRBV9|.|once|TRBJ2-7
CASSVGWGGPYEQYF
TGTGCCAGCAGCGTAGGTTGGGGAGGCCCCTACGAGCAGTACTTC
>TRBV5-1|.|.|TRBJ2-2
CASSFGSTAGELFF
TGCGCCAGCAGCTTCGGGAGTACAGCCGGGGAGCTGTTTTTT
>TRBV28|.|.|TRBJ2-7
CASRGRQNLYEQYF
TGTGCCAGCAGGGGGAGGCAGAACCTCTACGAGCAGTACTTC
>TRBV5-1|.|.|TRBJ2-7
CASSSPTAPYEQYF
TGCGCCAGCAGTTCCCCGACAGCCCCTTACGAGCAGTACTTC
>TRBV6-5|.|.|TRBJ1-5
CATGQLYSNQPQHF
TGTGCCACAGGACAGTTATATAGCAATCAGCCCCAGCATTTT
>TRBV10-1|TRBD2|.|TRBJ2-1
CASSEALTSGSRNEQFF
TGCGCCAGCAGTGAGGCACTGACTAGCGGGAGTCGCAATGAGCAGTTCTTC
>TRBV4-1|TRBD2|.|TRBJ2-1
CASSLQLAGDNEQFF
TGCGCCAGCAGTCTCCAACTAGCGGGAGACAATGAGCAGTTCTTC
>TRBV9|.|few|TRBJ2-2
CASSSQVRVTGELFF
TGTGCCAGCAGCTCTCAGGTCAGGGTCACGGGGGAGCTGTTTTTT
>TRBV28|TRBD2|.|TRBJ2-7
CASSFGLAGSYEQYF
TGTGCCAGCAGTTTTGGACTAGCGGGGTCCTACGAGCAGTACTTC
>TRBV2|.|.|TRBJ1-1
CASTSRRQTNTEAFF
TGTGCCAGCACCAGTAGAAGACAGACGAACACTGAAGCTTTCTTT
>TRBV29-1|TRBD2|.|TRBJ2-1
CSVAGAAHNEQFF
TGCAGCGTAGCGGGAGCGGCCCACAATGAGCAGTTCTTC
>TRBV27|.|.|TRBJ2-1
CASSLSPSSYNEQFF
TGTGCCAGCAGTTTATCCCCGAGCTCCTACAATGAGCAGTTCTTC
>TRBV7-9|.|.|TRBJ1-2
CASSLIQRGYTF
TGTGCCAGCAGCTTAATACAGAGAGGCTACACCTTC
>TRBV6-6|.|.|TRBJ2-3
CASRLGPGSTDTQYF
TGTGCCAGCAGACTCGGACCAGGGTCCACAGATACGCAGTATTTT
>TRBV9|TRBD1|.|TRBJ1-3
CASSVGVHRGHPSGNTIYF
TGTGCCAGCAGCGTAGGGGTCCACAGGGGGCACCCCTCTGGAAACACCATATATTTT
>TRBV4-1|TRBD1|once|TRBJ2-7
CASSPLGQATYEQYF
TGCGCCAGCAGCCCCCTGGGACAGGCTACTTACGAGCAGTACTTC
>TRBV2|.|.|TRBJ1-5
CASKLGRASNQPQHF
TGTGCCAGCAAGCTCGGCAGGGCCAGCAATCAGCCCCAGCATTTT
>TRBV19|TRBD2|.|TRBJ2-3
CASSMGNFAREGRQRTTDTQYF
TGTGCCAGTAGTATGGGCAATTTTGCGCGGGAGGGCCGCCAAAGAACCACAGATACGCAGTATTTT
>TRBV5-1|.|.|TRBJ1-2
CASSPRAGGRDYGYTF
TGCGCCAGCAGCCCGCGAGCGGGTGGGCGGGACTATGGCTACACCTTC
>TRBV4-2|.|.|TRBJ2-1
CASSQGGTDNEQFF
TGTGCCAGCAGCCAGGGCGGGACCGACAATGAGCAGTTCTTC
>TRBV7-8|TRBD1|.|TRBJ1-5
CASSFVTTGLGVDQPQHF
TGTGCCAGCAGCTTCGTAACGACAGGGCTGGGTGTCGATCAGCCCCAGCATTTT
>TRBV27|.|.|TRBJ1-5
CASSSGGANQPQHF
TGTGCCAGCAGTTCGGGAGGGGCCAATCAGCCCCAGCATTTT
>TRBV15|.|.|TRBJ2-3
CATSRPLATDTQYF
TGTGCCACCAGCAGGCCACTCGCGACAGATACGCAGTATTTT
>TRBV10-3|TRBD2|.|TRBJ2-1
CAITPYRGSGRMSYNEQFF
TGTGCCATCACCCCGTATCGTGGTAGCGGGAGGATGTCCTACAATGAGCAGTTCTTC
>TRBV29-1|TRBD2|.|TRBJ2-1
CSVTLASGGPGYEQFF
TGCAGCGTTACCCTTGCGTCGGGAGGGCCGGGGTATGAGCAGTTCTTC
>TRBV28|.|.|TRBJ2-1
CASSFRRSSYNEQFF
TGTGCCAGCAGTTTTAGACGGAGCTCCTACAATGAGCAGTTCTTC
>TRBV11-1|.|.|TRBJ1-4
CASRTTGNADEKLFF
TGTGCCAGCAGGACCACAGGGAACGCGGATGAAAAACTGTTTTTT
>TRBV27|TRBD2|once|TRBJ2-7
CASSSSGKQFELAGSNEQYF
TGTGCCAGCAGCTCCTCAGGGAAACAGTTCGAACTAGCGGGATCTAACGAGCAGTACTTC
>TRBV7-6|TRBD1|.|TRBJ1-5
CASSLGQGSQPQHF
TGTGCCAGCAGCCTTGGACAGGGGAGTCAGCCCCAGCATTTT
>TRBV2|.|few|TRBJ2-7
CASSETASGF
TGTGCCAGCAGTGAGACAGCTTCTGGCTTC
>TRBV27|TRBD1|.|TRBJ2-7
CASSVTQGQGPYEQYF
TGTGCCAGCAGTGTAACCCAGGGACAGGGCCCCTACGAGCAGTACTTC
>TRBV27|TRBD2|.|TRBJ2-3
CASTISGSVGDTQYF
TGTGCCAGCACCATAAGCGGGAGTGTTGGAGATACGCAGTATTTT
>TRBV25-1|.|.|TRBJ1-1
CASSGPTVNTEAFF
TGTGCCAGCAGTGGCCCGACAGTGAACACTGAAGCTTTCTTT
>TRBV7-9|TRBD1|.|TRBJ2-7
CASSSRQGANEQYF
TGTGCCAGCAGTTCCCGACAGGGGGCAAACGAGCAGTACTTC
>TRBV5-1|.|.|TRBJ1-1
CASKPLRATDEAEAFF
TGCGCCAGCAAACCTCTCAGGGCCACCGACGAGGCTGAAGCTTTCTTT
>TRBV7-9|TRBD1|.|TRBJ1-2
CASNMQGAPDSYTF
TGTGCCAGCAACATGCAGGGGGCACCTGATAGCTACACCTTC
>TRBV7-2|.|.|TRBJ1-1
CASSLGRGQTEAFF
TGTGCCAGCAGCTTAGGAAGGGGCCAGACTGAAGCTTTCTTT
>TRBV6-5|TRBD1|few|TRBJ2-7
CASSNRDSEQYF
TGTGCCAGCAGTAACCGGGACAGCGAGCAGTACTTC
>TRBV19|TRBD2|.|TRBJ2-5
CASTPSGRVGETQYF
TGTGCCAGTACCCCTAGCGGGAGGGTAGGAGAGACCCAGTACTTC
>TRBV5-4|.|.|TRBJ1-3
CASSLGGSSGNTIYF
TGTGCCAGCAGCTTGGGTGGGAGCTCTGGAAACACCATATATTTT
>TRBV6-5|.|.|TRBJ1-3
CASSYGSSGNTIYF
TGTGCCAGCAGTTACGGGAGCTCTGGAAACACCATATATTTT
>TRBV7-6|.|.|TRBJ1-2
CASSPGGILGHGYTF
TGTGCCAGCAGCCCGGGGGGCATCCTGGGGCATGGCTACACCTTC
>TRBV29-1|.|once|TRBJ2-7
CSVAPGTGSSYEQYF
TGCAGCGTTGCCCCCGGGACCGGGAGCTCCTACGAGCAGTACTTC
>TRBV9|TRBD2|.|TRBJ2-7
CASSPETGLPYEQYF
TGTGCCAGCAGCCCGGAAACGGGACTACCTTACGAGCAGTACTTC
>TRBV7-4|.|.|TRBJ2-7
CASSLAWEWEQYF
TGTGCCAGCAGCTTAGCCTGGGAGTGGGAGCAGTACTTC